This entry describes one T cell receptor beta chain. The ends were cut back, 5 bases at V and 6 bases at J, with 14 bases in the middle. From germline, CDR1 is MNHEY and CDR2 SVGEGT. The CDR3 covers 14 residues. As processed by the authors: By means of reference gene primer amplification, nucleated cell counts were estimated. Profiling relied on immunoSEQ multiplex PCR, and the TCRdb table lists in-frame clones only, not all of them. V, J and clone size reflect that table, while D and trimming were determined from the DNA. The data hold roughly 140,000 clones, with roughly 90% observed a single time. This record comes from a study of blood T cell repertoires in COVID-19.

The sample taken for sequencing was peripheral blood. The sequence was collected from a man in his fifties with active or convalescent COVID-19. J is TRBJ2-1 and V is TRBV6-2 or TRBV6-3; maybe TRBD2 (5 bases). The CDR3 protein is CASSRATRPNEQFF. CDR3 bases: TGTGCCAGCAGTAGGGCAACTAGACCCAATGAGCAGTTCTTC.